This T cell receptor (beta chain) derives from a study of T-cell memory formation after mild COVID-19. Germline V lookup: CDR1 MNHEY, CDR2 SVGAGI. The length of the CDR3 is 14 residues. J gave up 0 bases and V 8 bases, and 5 bases lay outside the gene matches. TCRdb re-analysed the 5' RACE reads in MiXCR, keeping a single row per CDR3 protein. The repertoire includes 250,000 to 300,000 distinct CDR3 sequences, roughly 16% of them detected once, and approximately 25% sits in the top ten. The sample consisted of PBMCs or a T cell subset sorted from them (not recorded which). The chain joins TRBV6-5 to TRBJ2-5, with 8 bases identical to TRBD2. This TCR was sampled from a man aged 18 to 29 who had mild COVID-19 (a few samples of this study predate the infection). Cell type and time point are not known. Here the CDR3 reads CASGIAGYQETQYF. CDR3 coding DNA: TGTGCCAGCGGAATAGCGGGGTACCAAGAGACCCAGTACTTC.